A single sample gave rise to the 22 T cell receptor beta chains below, sequenced in a study of blood T cell repertoires in COVID-19. Sequencing used immunoSEQ multiplex PCR; TCRdb keeps in-frame clones, though not all of them. In the table there are under 30,000 clones, 89% of which are singletons. Sequencing was performed on peripheral blood. The receptor source for this set is a human donor in a cohort sampled during active COVID-19.

The chain carries TRBV27 and TRBJ2-7; possible D gene TRBD1, 5 bases. Looked up from germline, CDR1 is MNHEY and CDR2 is SMNVEV (reference sequence). This CDR3 is built from 14 residues. Trimming shortened V by 3 bases and J by 3 bases, and 12 bases separated the two germline ends. The CDR3 sequence is CASSFRGISYEQYF. CDR3 coding DNA: TGTGCCAGCAGTTTTAGGGGAATAAGCTACGAGCAGTACTTC.

The V gene is TRBV6-5, the J gene TRBJ2-7, with D perhaps TRBD1 (5 bases). CDR3 length: 15 amino acids. Germline CDR1 reads MNHEY; CDR2 reads SVGAGI. Deletions cut 0 bases from V and 6 bases from J, with 15 bases between. This CDR3 reads CASSYSPLIRGEQYF. CDR3 nucleotides: TGTGCCAGCAGTTACTCCCCGCTTATAAGGGGCGAGCAGTACTTC.

The genes are TRBV24-1 and TRBJ1-1; 11 positions agree with TRBD1. CDR1 is KGHDR, CDR2 SFDVKD, per germline. The CDR3 runs to 13 residues. V lost 7 bases, J lost 11 bases, and 8 bases stayed unmatched. The CDR3, as DNA: TGTGCCACCAGGGAACCCGGGACAGGGGGTGCTTTCTTT. Protein: CATREPGTGGAFF.

The rearrangement links TRBV19 to TRBJ2-5, with 11 bases identical to TRBD1. The V and J ends lost 3 bases and 5 bases, in that order; junction bases with no gene match: 5. The CDR3 covers 15 residues. The germline CDR1 and CDR2 sequences are LNHDA and SQIVND (reference sequence). For the CDR3, the DNA is TGTGCCAGTAGTATGGGACAGGGGGTGCGGGAGACCCAGTACTTC. Its protein product is CASSMGQGVRETQYF.

V and J are TRBV27 and TRBJ1-6; D ambiguous. This CDR3 contains 15 residues. From germline, CDR1 is MNHEY and CDR2 SMNVEV (reference sequence). V was shortened by 5 bases and J by 9 bases, with 17 bases between the two germline ends. The CDR3 sequence is CASSVDNLRVSPLHF. In DNA form, the CDR3 reads TGTGCCAGCAGTGTTGACAACCTTAGAGTTTCACCCCTCCACTTT.

The V call is TRBV5-4, the J call TRBJ2-7, with 9 nucleotides matching TRBD2. The V gene end was trimmed by 4 bases and the J gene end by 1 base; junction bases not matched to a gene: 9. This CDR3 has 16 residues. Germline-derived CDR1 and CDR2 are SGHNT and YYREEE (reference sequence). The CDR3 nucleotides read TGTGCCAGCAGCCCCCCCGGTGCGGGGGGGTCCTACGAGCAGTACTTC. Its translation is CASSPPGAGGSYEQYF.

This clone has just a few counts. The chain uses TRBV28 and TRBJ2-7; D is possibly TRBD2 (6 bases). The CDR3 consists of 16 residues. From germline, CDR1 is MDHEN and CDR2 SYDVKM. V was cut by 6 bases and J by 3 bases, with 21 bases left in between. In nucleotides, the CDR3 is TGTGCCAGCAGAGGCTCACTCAGCGGGTCCAACTACGAGCAGTACTTC. Amino acids: CASRGSLSGSNYEQYF.

V gene TRBV2 combines with J gene TRBJ2-1; 8 nucleotides agree with TRBD2. From germline, CDR1 is SNHLY and CDR2 FYNNEI. V shed 4 bases and J 8 bases; nucleotides not matched to a gene: 4. This CDR3 has 13 amino acids. The CDR3 spells CASSGSSGHEQFF. CDR3 DNA sequence: TGTGCCAGCAGTGGTTCTAGCGGGCATGAGCAGTTCTTC. Complete variable domain (other parts from reference TRBV2 and TRBJ2-1): EPEVTQTPSHQVTQMGQEVILRCVPISNHLYFYWYRQILGQKVEFLVSFYNNEISEKSEIFDDQFSVERPDGSNFTLKIRSTKLEDSAMYFCASSGSSGHEQFFGPGTRLTVL.

The J gene is TRBJ2-2, the V gene TRBV7-8; 11 nucleotides agree with TRBD2. In germline, CDR1 is SGHVS, CDR2 FQNEAQ. V shed 5 bases, J shed 6 bases, and the junction held 8 bases outside the gene matches. The CDR3 runs to 16 residues. The CDR3 is CASSLSGGAVAGELFF. The CDR3 bases are TGTGCCAGCAGCCTTAGCGGGGGGGCCGTTGCCGGGGAGCTGTTTTTT.

The chain uses TRBV5-1 and TRBJ1-5; tentatively, D is TRBD1 (5 bases). Germline V lookup: CDR1 SGHRS, CDR2 YFSETQ. Trimming stripped 0 bases from V and 2 bases from J, with 6 bases between. This CDR3 is 14 amino acids long. The CDR3 loop reads CASSLGGGNQPQHF. For the CDR3, the DNA is TGCGCCAGCAGCTTGGGGGGGGGCAATCAGCCCCAGCATTTT.

This chain links TRBV3-1 (or the pseudogene TRBV3-2) with TRBJ2-2; D is unresolved. The CDR3 is 15 residues long. Trimming shortened V by 4 bases and J by 4 bases, and 13 bases separated the two germline ends. Germline V gene data show CDR1 as LGHDT and CDR2 as YNNKEL (reference sequence). CDR3 sequence: CASSLLKSVTGELFF. The CDR3 nucleotides read TGTGCCAGCAGCCTATTAAAATCGGTCACCGGGGAGCTGTTTTTT.

The count of this clone is one. The rearrangement uses TRBV18 and TRBJ1-5; D may be TRBD1 (5 bases). This CDR3 has 13 residues. Per the germline V gene, CDR1 is KGHSH and CDR2 is LQKENI. The V and J ends lost 4 bases and 4 bases respectively, with 8 bases between them. The CDR3 DNA is TGTGCCAGCTCACAGCAGGGTAATCAGCCCCAGCATTTT. Protein: CASSQQGNQPQHF.

V usage is TRBV7-2 and J usage is TRBJ2-2; no reliable D call. Trimming took off 5 bases at V and 6 bases at J, with 19 bases between the two ends. The CDR3 runs to 16 residues. Per the germline V gene, CDR1 is SGHTA and CDR2 is FQGNSA. CDR3 sequence reads: CASSRRLATDSGELFF. The CDR3 DNA sequence: TGTGCCAGCAGCCGCCGATTGGCGACTGATTCCGGGGAGCTGTTTTTT. Combining the CDR3 with reference TRBV7-2 and TRBJ2-2 gives the whole variable domain GAGVSQSPSNKVTEKGKDVELRCDPISGHTALYWYRQSLGQGLEFLIYFQGNSAPDKSGLPSDRFSAERTGGSVSTLTIQRTQQEDSAVYLCASSRRLATDSGELFFGEGSRLTVL.

This clone was counted between two and nine times. The rearrangement uses TRBV19 and TRBJ1-5; D remains unclear. V lost 5 bases, J lost 6 bases, and 8 bases lay in between. CDR1 LNHDA and CDR2 SQIVND come from the germline V gene (reference sequence). The CDR3 contains 12 residues. CDR3 amino acids: CASSPVPQPQHF. As DNA, the CDR3 is TGTGCCAGTAGTCCGGTCCCTCAGCCCCAGCATTTT.

The rearrangement links TRBV4-1 to TRBJ1-1; 11 bases agree with TRBD1. The CDR3 is made up of 16 amino acids. In germline, CDR1 is MGHRA, CDR2 YSYEKL. Trimming removed 4 bases from V and 1 base from J; junction bases left unmatched: 5. The CDR3 loop reads CASSPVGTGGNTEAFF. In DNA, the CDR3 is TGCGCCAGCAGCCCAGTCGGGACAGGGGGGAACACTGAAGCTTTCTTT.

This clone was detected once. The chain links TRBV5-4 to TRBJ1-1, with TRBD1 matching 7 bases. The CDR3 spans 14 residues. Germline lookup yields CDR1 SGHNT and CDR2 YYREEE (reference sequence). Trimming at V came to 5 bases and at J to 0 bases, leaving 4 bases not matched to a gene. DNA for the CDR3: TGTGCCAGCAGTGGGGACAGTCTGAACACTGAAGCTTTCTTT. It specifies CASSGDSLNTEAFF.

The chain employs TRBV3-1 (or the pseudogene TRBV3-2) and TRBJ2-3; 7 bases line up with TRBD2. The junction had 9 bases not matched to a gene; V was cut back by 2 bases and J by 4 bases. Germline CDR1 and CDR2: LGHDT and YNNKEL (reference sequence). This CDR3 region has 16 residues. The CDR3 nucleotides are TGTGCCAGCAGCCAAACTTCGGGGGGAATCGCAGATACGCAGTATTTT. Encoded protein: CASSQTSGGIADTQYF.

This chain's CDR3 is CASSLGPQGSYNEQFF. The CDR3 coding sequence is TGCGCCAGCAGCTTGGGGCCACAGGGCTCCTACAATGAGCAGTTCTTC. The rearrangement links TRBV5-1 to TRBJ2-1; D might be TRBD1 (6 bases). V was clipped by 0 bases and J by 0 bases, with 10 bases between them. The CDR3 contains 16 residues. Germline V gene data show CDR1 as SGHRS and CDR2 as YFSETQ.

The chain joins TRBV10-3 to TRBJ2-6; 10 bases are a match to TRBD1. CDR3 length equals 16 residues. Germline CDR1 ENHRY, CDR2 SYGVKD. The ends lost 5 bases at V and 1 base at J; junction bases unmatched: 2. As DNA, the CDR3 is TGTGCCATCAGTAGGGACAGGGGTTCTGGGGCCAACGTCCTGACTTTC. Encoded protein: CAISRDRGSGANVLTF.

The V call is TRBV3-1 (or the pseudogene TRBV3-2), the J call TRBJ2-1; 11 bases line up with TRBD2. With V trimmed by 10 bases and J by 6 bases, 11 bases remained unmatched. Germline V gene sequence: CDR1 LGHDT, CDR2 YNNKEL (reference sequence). The length of the CDR3 is 15 residues. The CDR3 DNA sequence: TGTGCCATCCAAAACGTAGCGGGGGGGATCAATGAGCAGTTCTTC. Its protein is CAIQNVAGGINEQFF.

The chain recombines TRBV28 with TRBJ2-7, with TRBD2 matching 9 bases. V lost 3 bases and J lost 4; bases outside the gene matches: 4. Germline CDR1 and CDR2: MDHEN and SYDVKM. The CDR3 is 14 residues long. The CDR3, as DNA: TGTGCCAGCAGTTTGGTTAGCGGGAGATACGAGCAGTACTTC. It encodes CASSLVSGRYEQYF.

This clone has only a few counts. The chain's CDR3 is CASSDGFQGYTF. Here the CDR3 DNA reads TGTGCCAGCAGTGACGGTTTTCAAGGCTACACCTTC. This sequence joins TRBV2 and TRBJ1-2; D unresolved. V shed 3 bases and J shed 8 bases, with 10 bases lying between them. The CDR3 runs to 12 residues. Germline V gene sequence: CDR1 SNHLY, CDR2 FYNNEI.